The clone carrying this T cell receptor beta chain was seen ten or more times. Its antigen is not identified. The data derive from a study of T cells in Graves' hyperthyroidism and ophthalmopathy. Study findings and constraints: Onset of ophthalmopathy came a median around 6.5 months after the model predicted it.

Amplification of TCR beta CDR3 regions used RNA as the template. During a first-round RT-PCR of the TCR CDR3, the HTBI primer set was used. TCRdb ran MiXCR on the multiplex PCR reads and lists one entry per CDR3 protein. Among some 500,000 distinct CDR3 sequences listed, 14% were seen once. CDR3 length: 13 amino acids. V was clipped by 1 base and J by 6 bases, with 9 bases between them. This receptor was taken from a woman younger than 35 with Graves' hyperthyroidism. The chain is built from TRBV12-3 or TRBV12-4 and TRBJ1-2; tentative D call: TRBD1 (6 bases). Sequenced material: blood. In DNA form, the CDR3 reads TGTGCCAGCAGTTTAGAGGGACACCATGGCTACACCTTC. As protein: CASSLEGHHGYTF.